What follows describes a single T cell receptor beta chain. This sample was taken from a study of blood T cells in healthy people across ages. A second PCR, run for roughly 7 to 11 cycles, used a sample-barcoded 5' primer plus a J-beta primer mix. There were at least 3 million CDR3-containing paired-end reads obtained from each sample. TCRdb redid the calling of the 5' RACE reads with MiXCR, one entry per CDR3 protein. The table includes more than 650,000 distinct CDR3 sequences, around a fifth detected once. Deletions cut 1 base from V and 0 bases from J, with 9 bases between. The germline gives CDR1 LNHNV, CDR2 YYDKDF (reference sequence). This CDR3 has 15 amino acids.

The sample consisted of blood. The chain recombines TRBV15 with TRBJ1-1; D perhaps matches TRBD1 (5 bases). The receptor comes from a man in his sixties or seventies in good health. CDR3 nucleotides: TGTGCCACCAGCAGAGGAGGGGTAATGAACACTGAAGCTTTCTTT. Amino acid sequence: CATSRGGVMNTEAFF.